These 15 T cell receptor beta chains share one sample of origin, sequenced in a study of Ad26.COV2.S vaccination and SARS-CoV-2 variants. The sample's treatment: around 19 received Ad26.COV2.S at low or high dose, single or two shots; a few received placebo; per-sample allocation not given. It was on day 63 after the first vaccine or placebo injection that samples were taken. TCRdb keeps only in-frame clones here, not all; method: immunoSEQ multiplex PCR. The sample yields a few hundred thousand clones, around 86% seen once. The specimen comprised peripheral blood, sampled in a trial of Ad26.COV2.S vaccine versus placebo. The receptors shown here come from a person between 18 and 65 years old who received the Ad26.COV2.S COVID-19 vaccine or a placebo.

This clone was detected once. V and J are TRBV5-1 and TRBJ2-3; D is ambiguous. CDR3 length: 13 amino acids. Per the germline V gene, CDR1 is SGHRS and CDR2 is YFSETQ. Trimming shortened V by 3 bases and J by 0 bases, and 5 bases separated the two germline ends. The CDR3 coding sequence is TGCGCCAGCAGCTACTCTAGCACAGATACGCAGTATTTT. Its protein product is CASSYSSTDTQYF.

The rearrangement uses TRBV6-5 and TRBJ1-3; D is perhaps TRBD1 (5 bases). Between the trimmed V and J ends, which lost 5 bases and 0 bases, there was a span of 11 bases. The V gene's germline CDR1 is MNHEY and CDR2 SVGAGI. The CDR3 spans 15 residues. The CDR3: CASSLDSGSGNTIYF. In DNA, the CDR3 is TGTGCCAGCAGTCTTGACAGCGGCTCTGGAAACACCATATATTTT.

This clone appeared once. The rearrangement uses TRBV6-2 or TRBV6-3 and TRBJ2-2; D remains ambiguous. This CDR3 spans 14 amino acids. Germline loops: CDR1 MNHEY, CDR2 SVGEGT. The V end lost 2 bases, the J end lost 9 bases, and 13 bases lay between the germline ends. In nucleotides, the CDR3 is TGTGCCAGCAGTTACGTTGGGAACCAAAGGGAGCTGTTTTTT. Its translation is CASSYVGNQRELFF.

The chain combines TRBV19 with TRBJ2-6; perhaps TRBD1 as D (6 bases). The ends were cut back, 6 bases at V and 2 bases at J, with 8 bases in the middle. Germline CDR1 LNHDA, CDR2 SQIVND (reference sequence). The CDR3 loop spans 14 amino acids. CDR3 amino acids: CASRYRAGANVLTF. Here the CDR3 DNA reads TGTGCCAGTAGGTACAGGGCTGGGGCCAACGTCCTGACTTTC.

The CDR3 DNA follows: TGTGCCAGCAGCGTACAGGTTTGGGAGACCCAGTACTTC. Translating it yields CASSVQVWETQYF. The rearrangement joins TRBV9 to TRBJ2-5; D uncertain. The V gene's germline CDR1 is SGDLS and CDR2 YYNGEE. V was cut by 1 base and J by 5 bases, with 9 bases left in between. CDR3 length: 13 amino acids.

The chain has TRBV19 and TRBJ1-5; D is uncertain. The germline V gene has CDR1 LNHDA and CDR2 SQIVND (reference sequence). Trimming shortened V by 2 bases and J by 5 bases, and 13 bases separated the two germline ends. This CDR3 comprises 15 residues. CDR3 amino acids: CASSISLHNYQPQHF. The CDR3 DNA reads TGTGCCAGTAGTATATCCCTTCATAATTATCAGCCCCAGCATTTT.

The chain is built from TRBV10-3 and TRBJ2-7, with D unclear. Looked up from germline, CDR1 is ENHRY and CDR2 is SYGVKD. The CDR3 spans 14 residues. Trimming removed 0 bases at V and 3 bases at J, with 9 bases between. The CDR3 coding sequence is TGTGCCATCAGTGAGTCTAAGTGGGTCTACGAGCAGTACTTC. Translated, it gives CAISESKWVYEQYF.

V and J are TRBV5-4 and TRBJ2-5, with D possibly being TRBD2 (6 bases). The CDR3 sequence is 13 residues long. Germline assignment: CDR1 SGHNT and CDR2 YYREEE (reference sequence). V was clipped by 5 bases and J by 1 base, with 9 bases between them. The CDR3 protein is CASSGGFQETQYF. The CDR3 DNA sequence: TGTGCCAGCAGTGGAGGGTTCCAAGAGACCCAGTACTTC. The entire variable domain, with the rest obtained from reference TRBV5-4 and TRBJ2-5, is as follows: ETGVTQSPTHLIKTRGQQVTLRCSSQSGHNTVSWYQQALGQGPQFIFQYYREEENGRGNFPPRFSGLQFPNYSSELNVNALELDDSALYLCASSGGFQETQYFGPGTRLLVL.

CDR3 protein: CASSQRGLPNTGELFF. The CDR3, as DNA: TGCGCCAGCAGCCAAAGGGGACTACCTAACACCGGGGAGCTGTTTTTT. This chain connects TRBV4-1 to TRBJ2-2, with 7 bases identical to TRBD2. V trimming: 2 bases; J trimming: 2 bases; junction bases outside the gene matches: 5. There are 16 residues in the CDR3. CDR1 MGHRA and CDR2 YSYEKL come from the germline V gene.

Notes on this clone: A read error may produce the germline difference seen at one junction end. The genes are TRBV7-7 and TRBJ2-1, with D possibly TRBD2 on 7 matching bases. Germline CDR1 and CDR2: SSHAT and FNYEAQ (reference sequence). This CDR3 is built from 17 residues. For the CDR3, the DNA is TGTGCTAGCAGCTTAAAGGGAGGGGGGGCCACATACAATGAGCAGTTCTTC. Amino acids: CASSLKGGGATYNEQFF.

CDR3 DNA: TGCGCCAGCAGCCAAGATAGGGCGGGCTGGGAGACCCAGTACTTC. Translating gives CASSQDRAGWETQYF. The V gene is TRBV4-3, the J gene TRBJ2-5; D is possibly TRBD2 (5 bases). Trimming took 0 bases from V and 5 from J, leaving 13 bases between them. The CDR3 has 15 residues. CDR1 and CDR2 (germline): LGHNA, YSLEER.

The V gene is TRBV27, the J gene TRBJ2-7, with 8 nucleotides matching TRBD1. Germline V lookup: CDR1 MNHEY, CDR2 SMNVEV (reference sequence). The CDR3 contains 17 residues. After removal of 2 bases from V and 2 bases from J, the junction contained 11 bases not matched to a gene. The chain's CDR3 is CASSLRRGQALTYEQYF. Here the CDR3 DNA reads TGTGCCAGCAGTTTAAGAAGGGGACAGGCTCTAACCTACGAGCAGTACTTC.

CDR3 region: CASSTGGVGFGNTIYF. DNA of the CDR3: TGTGCCAGCAGCACCGGGGGTGTGGGGTTCGGAAACACCATATATTTT. The V gene is TRBV5-8, the J gene TRBJ1-3, with a tentative D call TRBD1 (5 bases). The V and J ends lost 4 bases and 4 bases respectively, with 18 bases between them. CDR3 length: 16 amino acids. Germline V gives CDR1 SGHTS, CDR2 YDEGEE. Full variable domain (missing parts from reference TRBV5-8 and TRBJ1-3): EAGVTQSPTHLIKTRGQQATLRCSPISGHTSVYWYQQALGLGLQFLLWYDEGEERNRGNFPPRFSGRQFPNYSSELNVNALELEDSALYLCASSTGGVGFGNTIYFGEGSWLTVV.

The chain carries TRBV29-1 and TRBJ1-1; D is undetermined. This CDR3 is 12 amino acids long. Deletions cut 3 bases from V and 0 bases from J, with 5 bases between. The V gene's germline CDR1 is SQVTM and CDR2 ANQGSEA. The CDR3 here is CSVERMNTEAFF. Written as DNA, the CDR3 is TGCAGCGTTGAGCGGATGAACACTGAAGCTTTCTTT.

The chain combines TRBV4-2 with TRBJ2-7; D not resolved. The V end lost 6 bases, the J end lost 3 bases, and 18 bases lay between the germline ends. The CDR3 runs 15 residues. The germline gives CDR1 LGHNA, CDR2 YNFKEQ. This chain's CDR3 is CASSYSMGQSYEQYF. The CDR3 coding sequence is TGTGCCAGCAGTTACAGCATGGGTCAGAGCTACGAGCAGTACTTC.